This T cell receptor beta chain was observed in a study of tissue T cells after allogeneic stem cell transplantation. V was shortened by 5 bases and J by 4 bases, with 11 bases between the two germline ends. CDR3 size: 13 residues. Germline lookup yields CDR1 SGHSA and CDR2 FRNQAP. This clone was detected once. The antigen remains undetermined. Gene names are mouse gene names. The read comes to an end 1 residue before the CDR3 does, leaving the germline J gene to fill in the end. Measured with immunoSEQ multiplex PCR; TCRdb has only the in-frame clones, and not every one. This sample carries 2,200 or so clones, around 50% of them seen once, and the ten largest clones take less than 20%. Documented time point: mouse harvest day 7 after allogeneic transplant. The graft held 10^6 splenic CD5+ T cells and 10^7 T-cell-depleted bone marrow cells. This mouse GVHD model was MHC-mismatched B6 to BALB/c, profiled day 7 or 14.

Overall study results and limits: The patient cohort was small and clinically heterogeneous, with limited sampling depth. Anatomically similar tissues had similar TCR repertoires within each patient.

The sequenced sample was liver tissue. This sequence originates from a female BALB/c mouse given C57BL/6 T cells with graft-versus-host disease after an allogeneic hematopoietic cell transplant. The gene calls are TRBV16 and TRBJ1-1; maybe TRBD1 (6 bases). The CDR3 loop reads CASSPTGSTEVFF. The CDR3 DNA, read in part, is TGTGCAAGCAGCCCCACAGGGAGCACAGAAGTCTTC.